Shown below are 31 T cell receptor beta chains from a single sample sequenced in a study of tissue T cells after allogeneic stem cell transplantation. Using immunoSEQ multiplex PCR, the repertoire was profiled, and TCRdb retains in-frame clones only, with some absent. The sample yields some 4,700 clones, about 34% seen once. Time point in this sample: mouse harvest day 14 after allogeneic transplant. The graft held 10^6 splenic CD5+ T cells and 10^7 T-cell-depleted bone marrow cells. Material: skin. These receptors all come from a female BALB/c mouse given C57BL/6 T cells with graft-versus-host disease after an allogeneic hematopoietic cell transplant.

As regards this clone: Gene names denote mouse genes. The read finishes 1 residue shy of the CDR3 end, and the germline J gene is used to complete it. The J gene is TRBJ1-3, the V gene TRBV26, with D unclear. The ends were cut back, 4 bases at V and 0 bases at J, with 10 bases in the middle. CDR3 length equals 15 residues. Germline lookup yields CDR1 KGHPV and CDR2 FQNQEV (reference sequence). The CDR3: CASSPRRLSGNTLYF. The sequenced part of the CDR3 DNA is TGTGCCAGCAGTCCCCGACGGCTTTCTGGAAATACGCTCTAT.

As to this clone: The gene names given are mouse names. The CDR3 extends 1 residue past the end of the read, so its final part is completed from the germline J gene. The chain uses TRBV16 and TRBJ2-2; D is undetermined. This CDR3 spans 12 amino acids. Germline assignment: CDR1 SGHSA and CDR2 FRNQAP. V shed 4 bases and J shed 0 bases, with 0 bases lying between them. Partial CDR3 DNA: TGTGCAAGCAGCTCAAACACCGGGCAGCTCTAC. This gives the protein CASSSNTGQLY. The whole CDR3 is CASSSNTGQLYF.

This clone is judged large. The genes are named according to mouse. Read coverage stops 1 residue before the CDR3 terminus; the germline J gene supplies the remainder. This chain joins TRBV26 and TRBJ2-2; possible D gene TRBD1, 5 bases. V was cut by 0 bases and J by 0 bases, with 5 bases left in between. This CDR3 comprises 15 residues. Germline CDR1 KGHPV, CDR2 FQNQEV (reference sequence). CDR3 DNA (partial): TGTGCCAGCAGTCTGTCACAGGCAAACACCGGGCAGCTCTAC. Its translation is CASSLSQANTGQLY. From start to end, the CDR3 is CASSLSQANTGQLYF.

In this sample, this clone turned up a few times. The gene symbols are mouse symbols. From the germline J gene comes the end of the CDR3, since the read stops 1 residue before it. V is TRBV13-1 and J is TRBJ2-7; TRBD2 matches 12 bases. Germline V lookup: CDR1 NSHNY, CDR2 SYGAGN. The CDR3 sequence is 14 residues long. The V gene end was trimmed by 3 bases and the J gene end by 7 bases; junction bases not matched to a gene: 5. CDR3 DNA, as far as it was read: TGTGCCAGCAGTGCGACTGGGGGGGCGGACGAACAGTAC. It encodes CASSATGGADEQY. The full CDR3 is CASSATGGADEQYF.

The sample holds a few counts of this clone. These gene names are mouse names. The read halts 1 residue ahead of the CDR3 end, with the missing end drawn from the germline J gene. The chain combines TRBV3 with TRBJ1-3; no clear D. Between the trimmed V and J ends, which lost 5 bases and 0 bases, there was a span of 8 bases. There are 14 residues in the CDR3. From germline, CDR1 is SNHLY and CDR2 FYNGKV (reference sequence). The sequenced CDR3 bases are TGTGCCAGCAGCCCACCAAATTCTGGAAATACGCTCTAT. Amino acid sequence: CASSPPNSGNTLY. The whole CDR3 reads CASSPPNSGNTLYF.

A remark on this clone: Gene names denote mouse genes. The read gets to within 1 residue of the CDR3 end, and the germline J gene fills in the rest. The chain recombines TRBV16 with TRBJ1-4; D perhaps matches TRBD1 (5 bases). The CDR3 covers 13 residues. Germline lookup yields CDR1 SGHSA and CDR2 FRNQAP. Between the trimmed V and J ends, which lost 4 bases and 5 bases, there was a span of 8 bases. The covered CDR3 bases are TGTGCAAGCAGCTCGGGGGGGAACGAAAGATTATTT. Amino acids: CASSSGGNERLF. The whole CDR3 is CASSSGGNERLFF.

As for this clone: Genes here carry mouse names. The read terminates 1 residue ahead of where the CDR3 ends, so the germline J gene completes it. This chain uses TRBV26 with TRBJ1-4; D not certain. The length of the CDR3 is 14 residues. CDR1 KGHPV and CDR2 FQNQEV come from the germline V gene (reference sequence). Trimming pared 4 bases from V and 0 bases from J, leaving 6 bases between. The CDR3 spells CASSRGISNERLFF. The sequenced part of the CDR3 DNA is TGTGCCAGCAGTCGGGGAATTTCCAACGAAAGATTATTT.

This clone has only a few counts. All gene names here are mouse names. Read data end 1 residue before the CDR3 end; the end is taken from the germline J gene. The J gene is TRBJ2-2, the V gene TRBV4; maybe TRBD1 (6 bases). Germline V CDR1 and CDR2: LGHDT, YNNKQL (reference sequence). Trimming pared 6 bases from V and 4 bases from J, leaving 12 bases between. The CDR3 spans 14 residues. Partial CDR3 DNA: TGTGCCAGCAGACTCAGGGGAGGCACCGGGCAGCTCTAC. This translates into CASRLRGGTGQLY. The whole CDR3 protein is CASRLRGGTGQLYF.

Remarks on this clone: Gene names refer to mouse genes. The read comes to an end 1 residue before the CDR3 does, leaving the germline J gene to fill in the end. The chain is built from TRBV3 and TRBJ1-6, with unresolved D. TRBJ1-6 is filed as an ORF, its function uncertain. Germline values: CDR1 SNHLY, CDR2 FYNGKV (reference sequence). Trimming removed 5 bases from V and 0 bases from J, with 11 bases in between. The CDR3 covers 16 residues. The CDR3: CASSPTTTSYNSPLYF. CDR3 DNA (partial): TGTGCCAGCAGCCCCACGACAACTTCCTATAATTCGCCCCTCTAC.

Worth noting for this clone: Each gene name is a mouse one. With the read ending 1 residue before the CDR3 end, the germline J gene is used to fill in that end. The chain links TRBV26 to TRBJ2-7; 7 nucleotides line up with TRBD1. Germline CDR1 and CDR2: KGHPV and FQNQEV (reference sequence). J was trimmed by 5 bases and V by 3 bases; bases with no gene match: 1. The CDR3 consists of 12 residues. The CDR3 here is CASSLDRDEQYF. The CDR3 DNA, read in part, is TGTGCCAGCAGTCTTGACAGGGATGAACAGTAC.

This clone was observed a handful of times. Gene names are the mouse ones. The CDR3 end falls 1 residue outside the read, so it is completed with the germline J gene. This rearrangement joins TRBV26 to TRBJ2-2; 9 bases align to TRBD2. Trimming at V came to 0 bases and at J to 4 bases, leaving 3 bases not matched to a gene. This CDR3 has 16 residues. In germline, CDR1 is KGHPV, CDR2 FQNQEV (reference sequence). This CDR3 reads CASSLSGGAATGQLYF. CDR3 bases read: TGTGCCAGCAGTCTGTCTGGGGGGGCGGCCACCGGGCAGCTCTAC.

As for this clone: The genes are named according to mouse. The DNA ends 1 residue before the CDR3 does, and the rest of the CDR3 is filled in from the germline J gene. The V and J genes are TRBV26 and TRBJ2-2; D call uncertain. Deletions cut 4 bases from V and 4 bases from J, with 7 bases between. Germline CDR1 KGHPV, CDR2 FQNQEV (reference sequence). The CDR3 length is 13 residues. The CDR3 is CASSPAGTGQLYF. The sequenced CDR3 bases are TGTGCCAGCAGTCCGGCCGGCACCGGGCAGCTCTAC.

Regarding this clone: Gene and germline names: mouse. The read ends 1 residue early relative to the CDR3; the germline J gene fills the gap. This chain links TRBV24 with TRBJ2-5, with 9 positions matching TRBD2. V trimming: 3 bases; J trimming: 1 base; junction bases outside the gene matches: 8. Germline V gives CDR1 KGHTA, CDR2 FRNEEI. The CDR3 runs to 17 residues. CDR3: CASSLRWGGRDQDTQYF. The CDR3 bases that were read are TGTGCCAGCAGTCTCCGCTGGGGGGGGCGCGACCAAGACACCCAGTAC.

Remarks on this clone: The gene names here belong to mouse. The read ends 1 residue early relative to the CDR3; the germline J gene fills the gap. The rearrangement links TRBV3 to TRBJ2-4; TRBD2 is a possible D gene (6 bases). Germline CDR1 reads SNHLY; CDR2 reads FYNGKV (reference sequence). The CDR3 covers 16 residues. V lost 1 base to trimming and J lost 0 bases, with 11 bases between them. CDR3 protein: CASSLGAGTSQNTLYF. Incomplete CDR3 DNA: TGTGCCAGCAGCTTAGGGGCAGGGACTAGTCAAAACACCTTGTAC.

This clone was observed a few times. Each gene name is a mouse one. The CDR3 DNA, read in part, is TGTGCCAGCAGCCGGGACAGGGGCAACCAGGCTCCGCTT. It yields the protein CASSRDRGNQAPL. The whole CDR3 sequence is CASSRDRGNQAPLF. This chain uses TRBV3 with TRBJ1-5; 10 bases map to TRBD1. The read ends 1 residue before the CDR3 terminus; that terminus is restored from the germline J gene. The CDR3 has 14 amino acids. After removal of 5 bases from V and 3 bases from J, the junction contained 1 base not matched to a gene. CDR1 is SNHLY, CDR2 FYNGKV, per germline (reference sequence).

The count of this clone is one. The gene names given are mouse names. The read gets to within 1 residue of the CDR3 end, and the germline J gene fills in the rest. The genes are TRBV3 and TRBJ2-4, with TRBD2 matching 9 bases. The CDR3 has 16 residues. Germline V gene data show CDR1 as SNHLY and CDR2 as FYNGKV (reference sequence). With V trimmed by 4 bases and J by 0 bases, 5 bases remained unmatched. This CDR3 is CASSSTGTGSQNTLYF. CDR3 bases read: TGTGCCAGCAGCTCCACCGGGACTGGGAGTCAAAACACCTTGTAC.

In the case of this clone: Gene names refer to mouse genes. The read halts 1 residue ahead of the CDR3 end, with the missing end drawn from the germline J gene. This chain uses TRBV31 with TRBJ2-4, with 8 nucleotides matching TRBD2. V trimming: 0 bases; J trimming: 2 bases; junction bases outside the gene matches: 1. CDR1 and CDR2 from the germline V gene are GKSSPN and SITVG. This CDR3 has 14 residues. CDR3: CAWSLLGAQNTLYF. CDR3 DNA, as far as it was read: TGTGCCTGGAGTCTACTGGGGGCTCAAAACACCTTGTAC.

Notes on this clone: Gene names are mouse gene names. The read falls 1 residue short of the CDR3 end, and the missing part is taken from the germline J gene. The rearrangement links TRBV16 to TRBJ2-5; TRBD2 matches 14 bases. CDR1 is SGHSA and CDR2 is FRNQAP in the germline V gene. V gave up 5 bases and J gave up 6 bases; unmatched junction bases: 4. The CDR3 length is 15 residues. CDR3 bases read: TGTGCAAGCAGCGGGGACTGGGGGGGCCTCGACACCCAGTAC. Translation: CASSGDWGGLDTQY. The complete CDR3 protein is CASSGDWGGLDTQYF.

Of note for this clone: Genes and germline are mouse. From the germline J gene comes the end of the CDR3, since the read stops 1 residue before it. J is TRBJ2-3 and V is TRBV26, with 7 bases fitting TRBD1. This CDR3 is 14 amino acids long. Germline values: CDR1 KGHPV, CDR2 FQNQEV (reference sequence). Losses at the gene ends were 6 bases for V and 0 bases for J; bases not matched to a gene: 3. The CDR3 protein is CASRTGSSAETLYF. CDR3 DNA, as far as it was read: TGTGCCAGCAGGACAGGGTCGAGTGCAGAAACGCTGTAT.

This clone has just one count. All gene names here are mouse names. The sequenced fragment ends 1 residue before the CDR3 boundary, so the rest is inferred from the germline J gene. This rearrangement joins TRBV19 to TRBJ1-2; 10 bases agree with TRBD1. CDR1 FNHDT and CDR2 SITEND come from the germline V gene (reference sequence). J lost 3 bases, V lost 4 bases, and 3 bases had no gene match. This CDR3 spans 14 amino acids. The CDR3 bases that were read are TGTGCCAGCAGTTCGGACAGGGGGGACTCCGACTACACC. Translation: CASSSDRGDSDYT. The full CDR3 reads CASSSDRGDSDYTF. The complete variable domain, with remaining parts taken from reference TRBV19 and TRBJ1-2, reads GGIITQTPKFLIGQEGQKLTLKCQQNFNHDTMYWYRQDSGKGLRLIYYSITENDLQKGDLSEGYDASREKKSSFSLTVTSAQKNEMAVFLCASSSDRGDSDYTFGSGTRLLVI.

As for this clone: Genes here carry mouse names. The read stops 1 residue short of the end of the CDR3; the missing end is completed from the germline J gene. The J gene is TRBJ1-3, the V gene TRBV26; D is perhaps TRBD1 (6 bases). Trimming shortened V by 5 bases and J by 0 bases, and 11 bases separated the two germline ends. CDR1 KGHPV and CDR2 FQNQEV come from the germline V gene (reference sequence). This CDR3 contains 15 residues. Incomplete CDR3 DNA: TGTGCCAGCAGTGCCGGGACATATTCTGGAAATACGCTCTAT. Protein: CASSAGTYSGNTLY. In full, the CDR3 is CASSAGTYSGNTLYF.

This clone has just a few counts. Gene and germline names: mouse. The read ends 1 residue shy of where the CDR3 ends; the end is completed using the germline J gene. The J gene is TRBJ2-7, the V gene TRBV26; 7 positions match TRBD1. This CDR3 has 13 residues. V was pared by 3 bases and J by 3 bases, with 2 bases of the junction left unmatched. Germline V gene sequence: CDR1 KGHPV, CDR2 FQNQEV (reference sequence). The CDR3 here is CASSLSGGYEQYF. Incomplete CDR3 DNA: TGTGCCAGCAGTCTATCAGGGGGCTATGAACAGTAC.

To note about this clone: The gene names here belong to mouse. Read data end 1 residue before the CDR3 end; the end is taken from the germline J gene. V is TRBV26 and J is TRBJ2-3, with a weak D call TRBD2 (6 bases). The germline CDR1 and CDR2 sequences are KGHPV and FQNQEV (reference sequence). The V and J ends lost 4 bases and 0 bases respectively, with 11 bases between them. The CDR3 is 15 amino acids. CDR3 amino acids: CASSPLWGSAETLYF. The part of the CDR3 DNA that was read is TGTGCCAGCAGTCCACTCTGGGGTAGTGCAGAAACGCTGTAT.

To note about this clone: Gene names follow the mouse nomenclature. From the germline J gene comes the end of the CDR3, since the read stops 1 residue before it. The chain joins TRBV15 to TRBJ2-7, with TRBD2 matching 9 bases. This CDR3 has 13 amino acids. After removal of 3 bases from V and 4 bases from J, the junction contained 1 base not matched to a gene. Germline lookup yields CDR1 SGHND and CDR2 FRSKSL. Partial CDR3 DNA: TGTGCCAGCAGTTTTGGGGGGGCATATGAACAGTAC. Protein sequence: CASSFGGAYEQY. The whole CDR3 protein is CASSFGGAYEQYF.

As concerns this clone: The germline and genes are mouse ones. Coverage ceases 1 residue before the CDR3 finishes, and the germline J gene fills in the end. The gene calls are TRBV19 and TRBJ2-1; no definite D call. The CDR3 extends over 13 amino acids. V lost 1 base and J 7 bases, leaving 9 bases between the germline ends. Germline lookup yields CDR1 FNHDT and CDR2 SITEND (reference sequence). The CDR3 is CASSIRREAEQFF. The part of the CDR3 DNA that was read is TGTGCCAGCAGTATACGGAGAGAGGCTGAGCAGTTC.

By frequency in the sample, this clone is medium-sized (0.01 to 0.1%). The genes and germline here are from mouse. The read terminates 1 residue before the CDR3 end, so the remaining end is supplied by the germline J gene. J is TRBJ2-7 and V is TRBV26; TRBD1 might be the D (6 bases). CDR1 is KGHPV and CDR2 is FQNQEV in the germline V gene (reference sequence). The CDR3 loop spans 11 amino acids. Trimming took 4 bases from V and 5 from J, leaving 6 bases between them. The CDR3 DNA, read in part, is TGTGCCAGCAGTCGGGACAATGAACAGTAC. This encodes CASSRDNEQY. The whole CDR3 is CASSRDNEQYF.

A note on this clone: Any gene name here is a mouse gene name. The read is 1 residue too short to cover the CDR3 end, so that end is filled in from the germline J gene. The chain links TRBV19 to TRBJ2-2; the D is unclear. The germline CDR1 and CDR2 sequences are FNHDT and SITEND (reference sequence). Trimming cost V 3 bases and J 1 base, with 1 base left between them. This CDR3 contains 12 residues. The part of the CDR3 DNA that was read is TGTGCCAGCAGTAAAAACACCGGGCAGCTCTAC. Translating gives CASSKNTGQLY. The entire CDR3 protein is CASSKNTGQLYF.

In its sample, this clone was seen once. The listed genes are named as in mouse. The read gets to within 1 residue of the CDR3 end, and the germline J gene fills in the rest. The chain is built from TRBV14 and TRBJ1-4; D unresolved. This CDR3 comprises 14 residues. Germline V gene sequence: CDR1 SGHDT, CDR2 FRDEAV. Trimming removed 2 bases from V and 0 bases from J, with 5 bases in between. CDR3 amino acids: CASSLGFSNERLFF. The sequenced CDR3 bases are TGTGCCAGCAGTTTGGGATTTTCCAACGAAAGATTATTT.

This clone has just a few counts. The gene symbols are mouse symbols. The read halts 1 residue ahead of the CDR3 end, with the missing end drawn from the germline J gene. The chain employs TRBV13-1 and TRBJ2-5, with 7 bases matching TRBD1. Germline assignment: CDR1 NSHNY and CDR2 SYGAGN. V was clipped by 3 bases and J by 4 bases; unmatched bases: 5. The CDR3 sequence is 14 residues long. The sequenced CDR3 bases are TGTGCCAGCAGTGTTTCAGGGGGAGAAGACACCCAGTAC. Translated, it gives CASSVSGGEDTQY. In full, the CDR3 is CASSVSGGEDTQYF.

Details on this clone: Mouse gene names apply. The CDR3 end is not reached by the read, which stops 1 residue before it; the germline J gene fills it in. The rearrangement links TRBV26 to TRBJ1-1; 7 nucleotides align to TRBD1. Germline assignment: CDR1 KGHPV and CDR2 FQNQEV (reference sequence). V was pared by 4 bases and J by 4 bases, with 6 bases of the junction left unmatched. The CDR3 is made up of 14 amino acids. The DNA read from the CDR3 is TGTGCCAGCAGTCCACTCGACAGGGTCACAGAAGTCTTC. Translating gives CASSPLDRVTEVF. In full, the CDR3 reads CASSPLDRVTEVFF.

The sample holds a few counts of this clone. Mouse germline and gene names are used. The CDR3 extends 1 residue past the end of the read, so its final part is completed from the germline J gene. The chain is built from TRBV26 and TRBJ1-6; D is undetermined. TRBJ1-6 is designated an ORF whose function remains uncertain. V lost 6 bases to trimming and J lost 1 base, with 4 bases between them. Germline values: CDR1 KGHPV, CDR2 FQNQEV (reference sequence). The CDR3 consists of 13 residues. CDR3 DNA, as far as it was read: TGTGCCAGCAGCCAATCCTATAATTCGCCCCTCTAC. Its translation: CASSQSYNSPLY. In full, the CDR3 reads CASSQSYNSPLYF.